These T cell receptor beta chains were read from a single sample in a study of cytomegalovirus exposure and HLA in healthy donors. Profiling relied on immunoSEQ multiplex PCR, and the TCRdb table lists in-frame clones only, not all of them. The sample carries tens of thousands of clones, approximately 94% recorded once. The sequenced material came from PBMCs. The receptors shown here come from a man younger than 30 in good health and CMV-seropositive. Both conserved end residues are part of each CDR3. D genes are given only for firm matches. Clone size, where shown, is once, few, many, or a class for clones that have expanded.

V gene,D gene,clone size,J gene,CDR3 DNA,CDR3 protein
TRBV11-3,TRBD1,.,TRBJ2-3,TGTGCCAGCAGCTCAATACTAGACAGGGATTACACAGATACGCAGTATTTT,CASSSILDRDYTDTQYF
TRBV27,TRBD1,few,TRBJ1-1,TGTGCCAGCAGTTTATGGACAGGCCACACTGAAGCTTTCTTT,CASSLWTGHTEAFF
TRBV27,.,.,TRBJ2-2,TGTGCCAGCAGTTCCCAGTACACCGGGGAGCTGTTTTTT,CASSSQYTGELFF
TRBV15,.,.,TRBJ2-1,TGTGCCACCAGCTCGCGAGCATACAATGAGCAGTTCTTC,CATSSRAYNEQFF
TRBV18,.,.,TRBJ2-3,TGTGCCAGCCTGGGACTGGAGACAGATACGCAGTATTTT,CASLGLETDTQYF
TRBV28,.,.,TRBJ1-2,TGTGCCAGCAGTTTATGGCACAGGCACACCTATGGCTACACCTTC,CASSLWHRHTYGYTF
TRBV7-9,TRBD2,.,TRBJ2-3,TGTGCCAGCAGCCCCACCCTTAGCGGGAACACAGATACGCAGTATTTT,CASSPTLSGNTDTQYF
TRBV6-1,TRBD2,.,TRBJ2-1,TGTGCCAGCAGTGGGGAGATCGGCGGGAGTATTGATGAGCAGTTCTTC,CASSGEIGGSIDEQFF
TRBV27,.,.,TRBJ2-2,TGTGCCAGCAGTCCAAACACCGGGGAGCTGTTTTTT,CASSPNTGELFF
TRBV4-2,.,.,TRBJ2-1,TGTGCCAGCAGCCAAGACTACGGGGTATCATTTAGCGATGAGCAGTTCTTC,CASSQDYGVSFSDEQFF
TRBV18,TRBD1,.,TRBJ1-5,TGTGCCAGCTCACCAACTGACAGGGGGCAAGGTCAGCCCCAGCATTTT,CASSPTDRGQGQPQHF
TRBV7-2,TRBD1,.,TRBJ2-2,TGTGCCAGCAGCCTACAGGGGGCCGCGAACACCGGGGAGCTGTTTTTT,CASSLQGAANTGELFF
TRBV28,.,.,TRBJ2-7,TGTGCCAGCAGTGACATAGGACAGAGGGGAGCCTACGAGCAGTACTTC,CASSDIGQRGAYEQYF
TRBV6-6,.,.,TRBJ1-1,TGTGCCAGCAGTACAGTAGGGGGAATCGGTGAAGCTTTCTTT,CASSTVGGIGEAFF
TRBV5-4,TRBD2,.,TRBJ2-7,TGTGCCAGCAGCCCCGGACTAGCGGGGGCCTCCTACGAGCAGTACTTC,CASSPGLAGASYEQYF
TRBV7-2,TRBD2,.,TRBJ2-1,TGTGCCAGCAGCCAGTTTAGCGGGACTTACAATGAGCAGTTCTTC,CASSQFSGTYNEQFF
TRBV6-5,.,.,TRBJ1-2,TGTGCCAGCAGTACTCTTGGTGAAGGGGCCTATGGCTACACCTTC,CASSTLGEGAYGYTF
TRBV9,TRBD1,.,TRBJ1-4,TGTGCCAGCAGTCTGGGACAGGGTTTTGAAAAACTGTTTTTT,CASSLGQGFEKLFF
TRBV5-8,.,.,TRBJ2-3,TGTGCCAGCAGCTCCGGCCGGGCAGGGAGCACAGATACGCAGTATTTT,CASSSGRAGSTDTQYF
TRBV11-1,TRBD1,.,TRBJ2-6,TGTGCCAGCAGCTCCGCGACCCTACTTAGACAGGGAAATACCAACGTCCTGACTTTC,CASSSATLLRQGNTNVLTF
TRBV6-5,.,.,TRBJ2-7,TGTGCCAGCACCGAAGACAGGTCCTACGAGCAGTACTTC,CASTEDRSYEQYF
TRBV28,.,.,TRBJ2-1,TGTGCCAGCAGCTCTAGGTCAAGCTCCTACAATGAGCAGTTCTTC,CASSSRSSSYNEQFF
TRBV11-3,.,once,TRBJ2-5,TGTGCCAGCAGCTTAGCGTCAGGGGTGGTGGGTGAGACCCAGTACTTC,CASSLASGVVGETQYF
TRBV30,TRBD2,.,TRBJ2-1,TGTGCCTGGAGTCTCCCGAGCGGGAGCCTTACACATGAGCAGTTCTTC,CAWSLPSGSLTHEQFF
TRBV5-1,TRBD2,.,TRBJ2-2,TGCGCCAGCAGCTTACTTGGGTTCACGGGAGGGCCGAACACCGGGGAGCTGTTTTTT,CASSLLGFTGGPNTGELFF
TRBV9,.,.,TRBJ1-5,TGTGCCAGCAGCGGGTTCCCGGGTCCAAATCAGCCCCAGCATTTT,CASSGFPGPNQPQHF
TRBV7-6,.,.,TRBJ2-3,TGTGCCAGCAGCTTAGTGGCAGGGCACTACACAGATACGCAGTATTTT,CASSLVAGHYTDTQYF
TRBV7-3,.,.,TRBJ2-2,TGTGCCAGCAGCTTGGACGGGGGAGGCACCGGGGAGCTGTTTTTT,CASSLDGGGTGELFF
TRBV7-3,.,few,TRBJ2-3,TGTGCCAGCAGTACACAATCCACAGATACGCAGTATTTT,CASSTQSTDTQYF
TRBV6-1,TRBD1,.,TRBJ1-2,TGTGCCAGCTCAGGGACAGTCGGCGGTGGCTACACCTTC,CASSGTVGGGYTF
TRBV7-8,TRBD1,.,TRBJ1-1,TGTGCCAGCAGCTCAAGGGGACAGGGTCGATTGCGGGTGGACACTGAAGCTTTCTTT,CASSSRGQGRLRVDTEAFF
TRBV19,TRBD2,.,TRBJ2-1,TGTGCCAGTAGTTTCCGGACTAGCGGGAGTAAGAGCTCCTACAATGAGCAGTTCTTC,CASSFRTSGSKSSYNEQFF
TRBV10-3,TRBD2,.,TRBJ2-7,TGTGCCATCAGAGCGGGACCGTCGACATTCTACGAGCAGTACTTC,CAIRAGPSTFYEQYF
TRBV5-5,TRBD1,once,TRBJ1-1,TGTGCCAGCAGCTTAACAGGGGGCGGCGACACTGAAGCTTTCTTT,CASSLTGGGDTEAFF
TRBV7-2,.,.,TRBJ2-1,TGTGCCAGCAGCTTACGGTTTTTCGACAGAGAGCAGTTCTTC,CASSLRFFDREQFF
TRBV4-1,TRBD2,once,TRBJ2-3,TGCGCCAGCAGCCCGGCGGAAGCGGGGGGTTTGGGTACGCAGTATTTT,CASSPAEAGGLGTQYF
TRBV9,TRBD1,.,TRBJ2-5,TGTGCCAGCAGCGTAGATCCGGGACAGGGCTCATCCCAAGAGACCCAGTACTTC,CASSVDPGQGSSQETQYF
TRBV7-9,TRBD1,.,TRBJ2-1,TGTGCCAGCAGCTACGGACAGGGGGCCTACAATGAGCAGTTCTTC,CASSYGQGAYNEQFF
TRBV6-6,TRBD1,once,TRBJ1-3,TGTGCCAGCAGTTACTCTCGGACAGGAGAAAACACCATATATTTT,CASSYSRTGENTIYF
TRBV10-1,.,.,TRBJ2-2,TGCGCCAGCAGTGAAGCAGGGAACGGGGAGCTGTTTTTT,CASSEAGNGELFF
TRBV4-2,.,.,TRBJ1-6,TGTGCCAGCAGCCAACCCGGCCGGAGTGACTCACCCCTCCACTTT,CASSQPGRSDSPLHF
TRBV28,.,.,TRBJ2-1,TGTGCCAGCAGTTTTAGTAGCGGCGATGAGCAGTTCTTC,CASSFSSGDEQFF